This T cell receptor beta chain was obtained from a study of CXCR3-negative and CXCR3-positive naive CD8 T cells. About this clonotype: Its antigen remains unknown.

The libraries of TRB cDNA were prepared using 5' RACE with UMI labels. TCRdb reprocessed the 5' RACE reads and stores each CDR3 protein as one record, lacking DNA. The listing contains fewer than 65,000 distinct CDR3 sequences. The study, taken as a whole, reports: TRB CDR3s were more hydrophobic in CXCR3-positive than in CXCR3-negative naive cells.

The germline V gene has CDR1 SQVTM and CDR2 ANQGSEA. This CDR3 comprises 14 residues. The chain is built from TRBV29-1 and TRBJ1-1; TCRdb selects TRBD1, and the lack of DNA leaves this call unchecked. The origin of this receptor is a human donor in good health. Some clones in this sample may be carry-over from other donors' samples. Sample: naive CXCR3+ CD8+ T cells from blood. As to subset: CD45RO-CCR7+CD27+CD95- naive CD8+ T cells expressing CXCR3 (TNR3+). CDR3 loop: CSVLRQGVATEAFF.